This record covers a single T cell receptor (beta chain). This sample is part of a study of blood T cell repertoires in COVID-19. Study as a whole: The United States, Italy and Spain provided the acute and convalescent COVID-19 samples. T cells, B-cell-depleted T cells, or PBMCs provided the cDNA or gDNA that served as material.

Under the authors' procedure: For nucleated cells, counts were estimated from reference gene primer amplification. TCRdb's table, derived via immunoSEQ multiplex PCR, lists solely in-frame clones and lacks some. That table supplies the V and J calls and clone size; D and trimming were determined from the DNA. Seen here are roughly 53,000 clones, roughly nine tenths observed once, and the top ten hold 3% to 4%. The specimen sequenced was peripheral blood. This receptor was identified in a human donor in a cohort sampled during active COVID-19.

CDR3 sequence: CASGLIRDRGQETQYF. DNA of the CDR3: TGTGCTAGTGGTTTGATCCGGGACAGGGGGCAGGAGACCCAGTACTTC. The J gene is TRBJ2-5, the V gene TRBV12-5; 12 bases fit TRBD1. Germline-derived CDR1 and CDR2 are LGHNT and FRNRAP. The CDR3 is made up of 16 amino acids. The ends lost 2 bases at V and 5 bases at J; junction bases unmatched: 6.